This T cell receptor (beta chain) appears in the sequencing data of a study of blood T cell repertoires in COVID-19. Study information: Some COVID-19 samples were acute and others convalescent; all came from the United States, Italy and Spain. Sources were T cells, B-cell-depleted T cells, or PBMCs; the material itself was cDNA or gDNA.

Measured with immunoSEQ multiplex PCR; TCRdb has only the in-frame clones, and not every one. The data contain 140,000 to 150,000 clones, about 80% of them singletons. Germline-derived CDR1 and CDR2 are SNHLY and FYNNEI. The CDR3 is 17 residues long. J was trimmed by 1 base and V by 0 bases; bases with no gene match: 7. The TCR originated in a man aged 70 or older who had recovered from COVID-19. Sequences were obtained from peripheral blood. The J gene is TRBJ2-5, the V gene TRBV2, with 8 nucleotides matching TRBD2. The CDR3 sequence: CASSEAWASGRQETQYF. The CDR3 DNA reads TGTGCCAGCAGTGAAGCGTGGGCTAGCGGGCGCCAAGAGACCCAGTACTTC.